The T cell receptor (beta chain) described here comes from a study of T cells in localized non-small cell lung cancer. Study outcomes and limitations: Uninvolved neighboring lung showed the greatest T cell clonality, exceeding tumor.

CDR3 length: 15 residues. Some clones are missing from TCRdb's copy, which holds only in-frame ones; the method was immunoSEQ multiplex PCR. The sample comprises several thousand clones, 23% of which are singletons, and 3.6% rests with the top ten. Judged by abundance, this clone is medium-sized (0.01 to 0.1%). Antigen unknown. This sequence joins TRBV1 and TRBJ2-1; TRBD2, the table's D call, was not compared with the DNA. TRBV1 is designated a pseudogene. Material: lung tumor tissue, obtained before any cancer treatment. The TCR was taken from a man aged 40 to 70 with stage III squamous cell lung carcinoma. Here the CDR3 reads CASSYTTSGYNEQFF. The CDR3, as DNA: TGCGCCAGCAGCTACACTACTAGCGGCTACAATGAGCAGTTCTTC.